Listed below are T cell receptor beta chains from one sample, sequenced in a study of CD8 T cells in ankylosing spondylitis. TCRdb re-called the 5' RACE reads through MiXCR, storing one row per CDR3 protein. The sample lists some 840,000 distinct CDR3 sequences, 10% to 15% occurring once. Sequenced material: blood, either unsorted or a sorted T cell fraction (not recorded which). These receptors originate from a male donor with ankylosing spondylitis. CDR3s include the opening cysteine and the closing phenylalanine or tryptophan. A D gene is named only where the DNA matches it firmly. The listing skips clone size in some rows; elsewhere it reads once, few, many or a size class.

>TRBJ2-3|TRBV29-1|NA|NA
TGCAGCGTTGATCCCTTTGCGGGATCGACAGATACGCAGTATTTT
CSVDPFAGSTDTQYF
>TRBJ1-1|TRBV18|NA|NA
TGTGCCAGCTCACCACCGAGCGGTAATGGTGAAGCTTTCTTT
CASSPPSGNGEAFF
>TRBJ2-1|TRBV20-1|NA|NA
TGCAGTGCTAGAGATGCCTGGGAGCTCCCCGGGAATGAGCAGTTCTTC
CSARDAWELPGNEQFF
>TRBJ1-1|TRBV5-1|few|NA
TGCGCCAGCAGCTTAACGTCACCCGGGGTCACTGAAGCTTTCTTT
CASSLTSPGVTEAFF
>TRBJ2-1|TRBV6-1|NA|NA
TGTGCCAGCGCGATAGCGGCTCGGTTGAATGAGCAGTTCTTC
CASAIAARLNEQFF
>TRBJ1-1|TRBV29-1|NA|NA
TGCAGCGTGGAGTCTTCACTGAACACTGAAGCTTTCTTT
CSVESSLNTEAFF
>TRBJ2-3|TRBV11-2|few|NA
TGTGCCAGCAGCTTAGATCCCAGGAAAGATACGCAGTATTTT
CASSLDPRKDTQYF
>TRBJ2-5|TRBV7-9|many|NA
TGTGCCAGCAGCCTCCGGGACTTACAAGAGACCCAGTACTTC
CASSLRDLQETQYF
>TRBJ2-1|TRBV7-6|NA|TRBD2
TGTGCCAGCCGCTTACTAGCGGGAGGCTACAATGAGCAGTTCTTC
CASRLLAGGYNEQFF
>TRBJ2-2|TRBV10-3|NA|NA
TGTGCCATCGGGCCGAGTTTCACCGGGGAGCTGTTTTTT
CAIGPSFTGELFF
>TRBJ1-5|TRBV2|NA|NA
TGTGCCAGCAGTGAAGGGACTGACAATCAGCCCCAGCATTTT
CASSEGTDNQPQHF
>TRBJ1-5|TRBV2|NA|NA
TGTGCCAGCAGTGAACGTCGGGCGCAGCCCCAGCATTTT
CASSERRAQPQHF
>TRBJ1-5|TRBV2|few|NA
TGTGCCAGCAGTGACGAGGAGCATAGCAATCAGCCCCAGCATTTT
CASSDEEHSNQPQHF
>TRBJ2-1|TRBV7-9|NA|NA
TGTGCCAGCAGATTGACAGCAGGAGATGAGCAGTTCTTC
CASRLTAGDEQFF
>TRBJ2-3|TRBV29-1|once|TRBD2
TGCAGCGCTCGGGGGTCTAGCGGGAGTATAGGGGATACGCAGTATTTT
CSARGSSGSIGDTQYF
>TRBJ2-3|TRBV20-1|NA|NA
TGCAGTGCTAGCTGGACTAGCACAGATACGCAGTATTTT
CSASWTSTDTQYF
>TRBJ2-1|TRBV28|few|TRBD2
TGTGCCAGCGGGGGACTAGCGCCTTACAATGAGCAGTTCTTC
CASGGLAPYNEQFF
>TRBJ2-5|TRBV9|NA|TRBD2
TGTGCCAGCAGCGTAGCTATTAGCGGGGCTTTGGAGACCCAGTACTTC
CASSVAISGALETQYF
>TRBJ2-3|TRBV11-2|once|TRBD1
TGTGCCAGCAGACCTACCCTAGGGACAGGGGGCGCGGCAGATACGCAGTATTTT
CASRPTLGTGGAADTQYF
>TRBJ1-4|TRBV4-2|many|NA
TGTGCCAGCAGCCAAGAACGGGCTAATGAAAAACTGTTTTTT
CASSQERANEKLFF
>TRBJ2-4|TRBV5-5|many|TRBD2
TGTGCCAGCAGCTCCCTAGCGGGGGAGCAAGGGAACATTCAGTACTTC
CASSSLAGEQGNIQYF
>TRBJ1-2|TRBV20-1|once|TRBD1
TGCAGTGCTAGAGTCCTATCCGGACAGGGTAAAGGCTACACCTTC
CSARVLSGQGKGYTF
>TRBJ1-6|TRBV19|few|NA
TGTGCCAGTAGTATGGACTATAATTCACCCCTCCACTTT
CASSMDYNSPLHF
>TRBJ2-1|TRBV6-5|few|TRBD2
TGTGCCAGCAGTTACCCCGGGGCTAGCGGGTACAATGAGCAGTTCTTC
CASSYPGASGYNEQFF
>TRBJ2-2|TRBV7-9|many|NA
TGTGCCAGCAGCTTGAGCCAGGCGTACGACACCGGGGAGCTGTTTTTT
CASSLSQAYDTGELFF
>TRBJ1-1|TRBV10-3|many|NA
TGTGCCATCAGTGATTCCGGACGGGACAATGAAGCTTTCTTT
CAISDSGRDNEAFF
>TRBJ1-5|TRBV3-1|NA|TRBD1
TGTGCCAGCAGCCAACAAGGGACAGCGGGGCCCCAGCATTTT
CASSQQGTAGPQHF
>TRBJ1-1|TRBV5-1|NA|NA
TGCGCCAGCAGCTTGGCCGGTTATAACACTGAAGCTTTCTTT
CASSLAGYNTEAFF
>TRBJ2-7|TRBV6-2/TRBV6-3|many|NA
TGTGCCAGCAGTTACGGACTCAAGAAACCCTACGAGCAGTACTTC
CASSYGLKKPYEQYF